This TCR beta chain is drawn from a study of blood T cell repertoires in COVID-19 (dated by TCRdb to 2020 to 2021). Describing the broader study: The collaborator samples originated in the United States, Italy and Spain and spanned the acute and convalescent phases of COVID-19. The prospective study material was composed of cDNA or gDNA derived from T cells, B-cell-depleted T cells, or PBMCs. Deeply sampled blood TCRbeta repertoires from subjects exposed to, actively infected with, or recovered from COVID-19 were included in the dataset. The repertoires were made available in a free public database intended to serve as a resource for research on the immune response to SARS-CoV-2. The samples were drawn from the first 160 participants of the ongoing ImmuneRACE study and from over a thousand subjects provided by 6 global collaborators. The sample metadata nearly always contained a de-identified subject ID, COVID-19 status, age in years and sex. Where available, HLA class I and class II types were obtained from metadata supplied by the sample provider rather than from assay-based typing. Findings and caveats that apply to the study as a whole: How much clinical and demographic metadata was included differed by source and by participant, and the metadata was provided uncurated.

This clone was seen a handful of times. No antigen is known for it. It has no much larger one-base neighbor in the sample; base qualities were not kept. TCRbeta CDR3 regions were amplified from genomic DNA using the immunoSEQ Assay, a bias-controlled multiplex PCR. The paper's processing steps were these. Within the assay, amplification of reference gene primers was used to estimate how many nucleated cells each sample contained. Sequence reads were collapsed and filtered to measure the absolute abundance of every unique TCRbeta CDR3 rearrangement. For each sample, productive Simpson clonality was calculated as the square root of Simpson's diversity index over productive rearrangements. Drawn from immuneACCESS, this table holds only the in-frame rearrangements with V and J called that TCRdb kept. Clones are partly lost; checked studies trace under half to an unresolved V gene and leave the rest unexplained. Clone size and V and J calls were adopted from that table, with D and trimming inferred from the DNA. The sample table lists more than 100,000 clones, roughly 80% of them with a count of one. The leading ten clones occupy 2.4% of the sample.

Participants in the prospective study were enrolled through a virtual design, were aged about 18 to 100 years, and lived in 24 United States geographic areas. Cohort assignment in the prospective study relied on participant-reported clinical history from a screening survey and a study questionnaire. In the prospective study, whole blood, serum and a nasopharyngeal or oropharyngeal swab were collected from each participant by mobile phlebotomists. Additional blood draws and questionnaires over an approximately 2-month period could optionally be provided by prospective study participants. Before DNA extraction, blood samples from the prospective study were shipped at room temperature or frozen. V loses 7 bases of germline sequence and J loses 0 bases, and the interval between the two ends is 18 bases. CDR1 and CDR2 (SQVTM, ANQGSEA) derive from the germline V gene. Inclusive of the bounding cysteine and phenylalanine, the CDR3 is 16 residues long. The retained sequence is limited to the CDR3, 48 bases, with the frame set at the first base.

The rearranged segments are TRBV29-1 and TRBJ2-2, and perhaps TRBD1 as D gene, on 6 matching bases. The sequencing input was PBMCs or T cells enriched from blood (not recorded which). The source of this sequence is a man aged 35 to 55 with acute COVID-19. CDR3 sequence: CSARGGGHANTGELFF. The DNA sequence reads TGCAGCGCCCGAGGTGGGGGACACGCGAACACCGGGGAGCTGTTTTTT.